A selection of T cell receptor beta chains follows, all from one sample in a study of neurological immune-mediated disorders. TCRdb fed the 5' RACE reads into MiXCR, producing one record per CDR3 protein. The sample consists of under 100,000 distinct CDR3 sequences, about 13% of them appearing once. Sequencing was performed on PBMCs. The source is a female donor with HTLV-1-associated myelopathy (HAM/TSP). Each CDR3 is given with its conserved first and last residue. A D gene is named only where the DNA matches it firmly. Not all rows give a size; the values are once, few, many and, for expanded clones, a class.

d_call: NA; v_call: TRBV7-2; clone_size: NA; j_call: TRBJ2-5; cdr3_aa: CASSPWPVETQYF; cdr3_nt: TGTGCCAGCAGCCCCTGGCCCGTCGAGACCCAGTACTTC
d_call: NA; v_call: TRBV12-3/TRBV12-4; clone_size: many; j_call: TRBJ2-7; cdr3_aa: CASSLNSLAEQYF; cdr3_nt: TGTGCCAGCAGTTTAAACAGTTTAGCCGAGCAGTACTTC
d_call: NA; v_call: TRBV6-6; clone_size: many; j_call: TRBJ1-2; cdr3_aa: CASSPGVNYGYTF; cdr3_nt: TGTGCCAGCAGCCCGGGGGTTAACTATGGCTACACCTTC
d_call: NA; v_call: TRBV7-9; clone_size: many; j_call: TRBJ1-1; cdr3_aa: CASSEASLTGRDTEAFF; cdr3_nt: TGTGCCAGCAGCGAAGCCTCCCTTACAGGGAGGGACACTGAAGCTTTCTTT
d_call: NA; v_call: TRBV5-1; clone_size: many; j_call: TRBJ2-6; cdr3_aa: CASSFLGSGANVLTF; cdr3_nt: TGCGCCAGCAGCTTTCTGGGCTCTGGGGCCAACGTCCTGACTTTC
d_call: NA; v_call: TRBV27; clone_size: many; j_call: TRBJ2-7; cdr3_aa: CASTTLGGGSYEQYF; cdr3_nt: TGTGCCAGCACGACCCTGGGCGGAGGCTCCTACGAGCAGTACTTC
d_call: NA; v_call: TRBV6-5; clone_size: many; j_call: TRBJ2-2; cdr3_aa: CASIVAGTGELFF; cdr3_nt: TGTGCCAGCATTGTGGCGGGCACCGGGGAGCTGTTTTTT
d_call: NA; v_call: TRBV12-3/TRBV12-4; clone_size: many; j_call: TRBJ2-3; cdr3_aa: CASSLRGDSYTQYF; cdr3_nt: TGTGCCAGCAGCCTTAGAGGGGACTCATATACGCAGTATTTT
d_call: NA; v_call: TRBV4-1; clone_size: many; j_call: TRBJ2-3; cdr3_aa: CASSQVGQGGTDTQYF; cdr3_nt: TGCGCCAGCAGCCAAGTAGGTCAAGGGGGCACAGATACGCAGTATTTT
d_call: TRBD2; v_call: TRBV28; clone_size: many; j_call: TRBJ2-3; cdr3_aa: CASSSPRNLAGAFTDTQYF; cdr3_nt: TGTGCCAGCAGTTCGCCCCGGAATTTAGCGGGGGCATTCACAGATACGCAGTATTTT
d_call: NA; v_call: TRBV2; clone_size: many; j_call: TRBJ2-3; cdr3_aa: CASSRTPDTQYF; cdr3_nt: TGTGCCAGCAGTCGGACACCAGATACGCAGTATTTT
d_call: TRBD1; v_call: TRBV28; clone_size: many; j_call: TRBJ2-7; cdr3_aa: CASSGAGTGSYEQYF; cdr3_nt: TGTGCCAGCAGCGGAGCCGGGACAGGGTCCTACGAGCAGTACTTC
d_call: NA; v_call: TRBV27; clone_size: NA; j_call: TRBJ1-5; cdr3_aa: CASSSTWTPLSNQPQHF; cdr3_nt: TGTGCCAGCAGTTCCACCTGGACACCCCTTAGCAATCAGCCCCAGCATTTT
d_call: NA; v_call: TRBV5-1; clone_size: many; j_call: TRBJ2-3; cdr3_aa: CASSLAQGGKDTQYF; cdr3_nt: TGCGCCAGCAGCTTGGCCCAGGGGGGGAAAGATACGCAGTATTTT
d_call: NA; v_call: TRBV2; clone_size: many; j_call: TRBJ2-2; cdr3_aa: CASSKSGTGELFF; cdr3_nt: TGTGCCAGCAGTAAAAGCGGCACCGGGGAGCTGTTTTTT
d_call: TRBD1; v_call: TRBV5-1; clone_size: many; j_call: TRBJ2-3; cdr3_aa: CASKPGQNTDTQYF; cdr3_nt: TGCGCCAGCAAGCCGGGACAGAATACAGATACGCAGTATTTT
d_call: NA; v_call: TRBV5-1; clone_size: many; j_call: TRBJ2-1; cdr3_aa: CASSLDSSSYNEQFF; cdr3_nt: TGCGCCAGCAGCTTGGACAGCAGCTCCTACAATGAGCAGTTCTTC
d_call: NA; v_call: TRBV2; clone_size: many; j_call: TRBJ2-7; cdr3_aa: CASRLTGSTYEQYF; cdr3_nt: TGTGCCAGCAGGCTGACAGGAAGTACCTACGAGCAGTACTTC
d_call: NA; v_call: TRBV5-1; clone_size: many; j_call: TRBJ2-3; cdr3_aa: CASSLAGGEDTQYF; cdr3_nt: TGCGCCAGCAGCTTGGCTGGGGGAGAAGATACGCAGTATTTT
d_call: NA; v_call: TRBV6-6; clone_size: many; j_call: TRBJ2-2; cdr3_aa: CASRRVGDDELFF; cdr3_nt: TGTGCCAGCAGGCGGGTAGGGGACGATGAGCTGTTTTTT
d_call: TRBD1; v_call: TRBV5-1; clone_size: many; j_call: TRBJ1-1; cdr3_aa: CASSWGQGAGSEAFF; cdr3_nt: TGCGCCAGCAGCTGGGGACAGGGAGCGGGATCTGAAGCTTTCTTT
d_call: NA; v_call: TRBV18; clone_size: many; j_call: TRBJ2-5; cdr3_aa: CASSPLAIGETQYF; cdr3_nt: TGTGCCAGCTCACCTCTAGCGATCGGAGAGACCCAGTACTTC
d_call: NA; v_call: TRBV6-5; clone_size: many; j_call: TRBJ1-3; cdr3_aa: CASSYSTGAGNTIYF; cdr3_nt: TGTGCCAGCAGTTACTCGACGGGGGCTGGAAACACCATATATTTT
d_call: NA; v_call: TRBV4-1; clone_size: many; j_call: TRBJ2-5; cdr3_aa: CASSQQGRGETQYF; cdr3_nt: TGCGCCAGCAGCCAGCAGGGGCGGGGAGAGACCCAGTACTTC
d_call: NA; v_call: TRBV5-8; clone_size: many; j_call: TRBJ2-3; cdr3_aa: CASSKFQPKINTQYF; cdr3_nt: TGTGCCAGCAGTAAGTTCCAACCGAAAATCAATACGCAGTATTTT
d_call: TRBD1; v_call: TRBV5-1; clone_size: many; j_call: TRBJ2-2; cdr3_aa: CASSLLWTGLTGELFF; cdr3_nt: TGCGCCAGCAGCTTGCTATGGACAGGGCTCACCGGGGAGCTGTTTTTT
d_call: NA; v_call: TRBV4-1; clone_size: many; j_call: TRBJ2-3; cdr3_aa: CASSLTGDGTDTQYF; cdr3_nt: TGCGCCAGCAGCCTAACGGGGGACGGCACAGATACGCAGTATTTT
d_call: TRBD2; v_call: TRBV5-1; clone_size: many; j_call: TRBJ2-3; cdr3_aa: CASSLKATSGGFSTDTQYF; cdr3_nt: TGCGCCAGCAGCTTGAAAGCGACTAGCGGGGGGTTTAGCACAGATACGCAGTATTTT
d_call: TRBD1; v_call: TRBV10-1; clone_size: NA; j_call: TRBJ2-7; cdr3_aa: CASSESVGTAYEQYF; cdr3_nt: TGCGCCAGCAGTGAGTCAGTAGGGACAGCCTACGAGCAGTACTTC
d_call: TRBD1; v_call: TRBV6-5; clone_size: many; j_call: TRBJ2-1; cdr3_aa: CASSPDRGFNEQFF; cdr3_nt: TGTGCCAGCAGCCCCGACAGGGGGTTCAATGAGCAGTTCTTC
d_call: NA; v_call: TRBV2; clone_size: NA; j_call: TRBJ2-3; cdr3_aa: CASSESSRTDTQYF; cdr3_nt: TGTGCCAGCAGTGAATCATCTCGAACAGATACGCAGTATTTT
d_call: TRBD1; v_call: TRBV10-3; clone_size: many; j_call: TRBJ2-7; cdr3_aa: CAIRGQGYYEQYF; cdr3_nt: TGTGCCATTAGAGGACAGGGCTACTACGAGCAGTACTTC
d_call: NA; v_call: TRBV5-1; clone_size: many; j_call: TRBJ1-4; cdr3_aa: CASSLRPGTPNEKLFF; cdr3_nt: TGCGCCAGCAGCTTGAGGCCCGGGACACCTAATGAAAAACTGTTTTTT
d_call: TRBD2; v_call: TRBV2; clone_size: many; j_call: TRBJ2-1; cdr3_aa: CASTSGVFYNEQFF; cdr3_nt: TGTGCCAGCACAAGCGGGGTTTTCTACAATGAGCAGTTCTTC
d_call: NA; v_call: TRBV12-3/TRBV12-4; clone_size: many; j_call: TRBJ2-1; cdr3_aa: CASSFLGSYNEQFF; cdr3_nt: TGTGCCAGCAGTTTTCTTGGGTCCTACAATGAGCAGTTCTTC
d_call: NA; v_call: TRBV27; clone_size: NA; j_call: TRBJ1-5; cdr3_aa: CASSLREYSNQPQHF; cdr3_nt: TGTGCCAGCAGTCTCCGGGAATATAGCAATCAGCCCCAGCATTTT
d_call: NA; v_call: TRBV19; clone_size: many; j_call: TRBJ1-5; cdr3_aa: CASSRSNQPQHF; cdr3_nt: TGTGCCAGTAGTAGGAGCAATCAGCCCCAGCATTTT